The 31 T cell receptor beta chains reported below all come from one sample, sequenced in a study of tumor-infiltrating lymphocytes in primary liver carcinoma. Unsorted bulk tissue of roughly 17-33 mg yielded co-extracted RNA and DNA. Reverse transcription of 450 to 500 ng total RNA with a constant-region primer produced TCR beta cDNA. Nested multiplex PCR, run for three rounds with slightly modified ARM-PCR, yielded TCR beta libraries. The first two PCR rounds used TRBV1-TRBV30 primers with a Cbeta primer, roughly 10 cycles each. TCRdb fed the multiplex PCR reads into MiXCR, producing one record per CDR3 protein. The sample gives 95,000 to 150,000 distinct CDR3 sequences, 50% to 80% of which show up once; roughly 8% is in the top ten. Sample: liver tumor tissue from sampling region 3. Subset described: tumor region T3, left-lateral pole. The receptors stem from a woman aged 55-69 years with primary liver carcinoma and hepatitis B virus infection.

This clonotype was detected once. Without the conserved terminal phenylalanine or tryptophan, this CDR3 likely stems from a read error. CDR3 loop: CAISPDRGGYNEQFS. The CDR3 DNA sequence: TGTGCCATCAGCCCCGACAGGGGAGGCTACAATGAGCAGTTCTCC. The genes are TRBV11-2 and TRBJ2-1; 8 bases are a match to TRBD1. Germline values: CDR1 SGHAT, CDR2 FQNNGV. This CDR3 comprises 15 residues.

This clonotype was detected once. A read error may be the cause here, since a much bigger clone is one base away. The missing conserved phenylalanine or tryptophan at the end of this CDR3 makes a read error likely. The chain recombines TRBV12-3 or TRBV12-4 with TRBJ1-2, with 8 nucleotides matching TRBD1. Trimming removed 3 bases from V and 8 bases from J; junction bases left unmatched: 14. This CDR3 has 16 amino acids. This CDR3 is CASSFQGASPSRGYTL. Here the CDR3 DNA reads TGTGCCAGCAGTTTCCAGGGGGCCTCCCCGTCCCGAGGCTACACCCTC.

This clonotype occurred a few times. Given a much more abundant clone one base away, this may be a read error. V and J are TRBV10-3 and TRBJ2-5; D ambiguous. Germline V gene data show CDR1 as ENHRY and CDR2 as SYGVKD. This CDR3 is 13 amino acids long. The germline V and J ends were trimmed by 4 bases and 2 bases, with 8 bases remaining between them. The CDR3 coding sequence is TGTGCCATCAGTGTTCGGTCACAAGAGACCCAGTACTTC. Protein: CAISVRSQETQYF.

Concerning this clonotype itself: Lacking the conserved final phenylalanine or tryptophan, this CDR3 likely reflects a read error. This chain joins TRBV6-5 and TRBJ2-7; tentatively, D is TRBD1 (5 bases). Trimming left V 4 bases short and J 3 bases short, with 13 bases between. The CDR3 totals 14 residues. Germline V gene data show CDR1 as MNHEY and CDR2 as SVGAGI. The CDR3 region is CASSSRQPLYEQYS. The CDR3 nucleotides are TGTGCCAGCAGTTCAAGACAGCCCCTCTACGAGCAGTACTCC.

The J gene is TRBJ1-1, the V gene TRBV28, with 9 bases matching TRBD1. With V trimmed by 3 bases and J by 6 bases, 5 bases remained unmatched. The CDR3 has 14 residues. CDR1 and CDR2 (germline): MDHEN, SYDVKM. This CDR3 is CASSLGQGGAEAFF. The CDR3 bases are TGTGCCAGCAGTTTGGGACAGGGTGGAGCTGAAGCTTTCTTT. Supplemented by reference TRBV28 and TRBJ1-1, the full variable domain reads DVKVTQSSRYLVKRTGEKVFLECVQDMDHENMFWYRQDPGLGLRLIYFSYDVKMKEKGDIPEGYSVSREKKERFSLILESASTNQTSMYLCASSLGQGGAEAFFGQGTRLTVV.

A word on this clonotype: The junction differs from germline at one of its ends, possibly a read error. The chain couples TRBV11-3 to TRBJ2-1; D tentatively reads TRBD1 or TRBD2 (6 bases each). The germline V gene encodes CDR1 SGHNT and CDR2 YENEEA. The CDR3 has 13 residues. Written as DNA, the CDR3 is TGTGCCAGCAGCGCCGGGGGCTACAATGAGGAGTCCTTC. Protein sequence: CASSAGGYNEESF.

Turning to this clonotype: Germline and junction disagree at one end, which may indicate a read error. The chain employs TRBV11-2 and TRBJ2-7; D call uncertain. This CDR3 region has 15 residues. Germline-derived CDR1 and CDR2 are SGHAT and FQNNGV. CDR3 residues: CASSFGRTNGYEQYF. The CDR3 coding sequence is TGTGCCAGTAGCTTCGGACGTACGAACGGCTACGAGCAATACTTC.

This clonotype was observed a few times. V usage is TRBV28 and J usage is TRBJ2-6; no reliable D call. Germline V gene data show CDR1 as MDHEN and CDR2 as SYDVKM. The ends were cut back, 3 bases at V and 1 base at J, with 10 bases in the middle. The CDR3 spans 16 residues. CDR3 sequence (DNA): TGTGCCAGCAGTTTTTATGCTGGTTCTGGGGCCAACGTCCTGACTTTC. This sequence encodes CASSFYAGSGANVLTF. The full variable domain, its missing parts supplied by reference TRBV28 and TRBJ2-6, is DVKVTQSSRYLVKRTGEKVFLECVQDMDHENMFWYRQDPGLGLRLIYFSYDVKMKEKGDIPEGYSVSREKKERFSLILESASTNQTSMYLCASSFYAGSGANVLTFGAGSRLTVL.

This clonotype has a single count. The junction does not match germline at one end; this may be a read error. The rearrangement links TRBV11-1 to TRBJ2-7; no definite D call. Germline V CDR1 and CDR2: SGHAT, FQDESV (reference sequence). The CDR3 has 13 residues. The CDR3, as DNA: TGTGCCAGCAGCATAGCCAGAAGTTACGAGCAGTACTTC. It is translated as CASSIARSYEQYF.

Concerning this clonotype itself: A read error may be the cause here, since a much bigger clone is one base away. This chain connects TRBV5-4 to TRBJ2-7; D may correspond to TRBD1 or TRBD2 (7 bases each). The CDR3 sequence is 14 residues long. Germline V CDR1 and CDR2: SGHNT, YYREEE (reference sequence). CDR3 sequence (DNA): TGTGCCAGCAGGGCGGGGGACAGTACCTACGAGCTGTACTTC. Its protein is CASRAGDSTYELYF.

The sample holds a few counts of this clonotype. The rearrangement links TRBV20-1 to TRBJ2-2; D is uncertain. Germline V gene data show CDR1 as DFQATT and CDR2 as SNEGSKA (reference sequence). The CDR3 is made up of 14 amino acids. The germline V and J ends were trimmed by 1 base and 1 base, with 7 bases remaining between them. This chain's CDR3 is CSARVGGNTGELFF. The CDR3 DNA reads as TGCAGTGCTAGAGTCGGCGGGAACACCGGGGAGCTGTTTTTT.

This clonotype was picked up many times. The genes are TRBV5-1 and TRBJ2-3; 7 nucleotides line up with TRBD1. V was clipped by 3 bases and J by 6 bases; unmatched bases: 7. The CDR3 is made up of 14 amino acids. Germline V CDR1 and CDR2: SGHRS, YFSETQ. The CDR3 region is CASSSPEGADTQYF. The CDR3 DNA reads as TGCGCCAGCAGCTCCCCTGAGGGGGCGGATACGCAGTATTTT.

The chain joins TRBV5-6 to TRBJ2-5; D may be TRBD2 (6 bases). Deletions cut 3 bases from V and 7 bases from J, with 22 bases between. Germline V gene lookup returns CDR1 SGHDT and CDR2 YYEEEE. The CDR3 has 16 residues. As DNA, the CDR3 is TGTGCCAGCAGCTCGTTAGCGGTAGGCCCAAGGGGGACCCAGTACTTC. It encodes CASSSLAVGPRGTQYF. The entire variable domain, with the rest obtained from reference TRBV5-6 and TRBJ2-5, is as follows: DAGVTQSPTHLIKTRGQQVTLRCSPKSGHDTVSWYQQALGQGPQFIFQYYEEEERQRGNFPDRFSGHQFPNYSSELNVNALLLGDSALYLCASSSLAVGPRGTQYFGPGTRLLVL.

This clonotype has a count of ten or more. V is TRBV4-1 and J is TRBJ1-5; the match to TRBD1 covers 7 bases. V lost 4 bases to trimming and J lost 4 bases; unmatched junction nucleotides: 13. The CDR3 has 17 amino acids. Germline V gene sequence: CDR1 MGHRA, CDR2 YSYEKL. For the CDR3, the DNA is TGCGCCAGCAGCCCTCGACAGGGAGTAACCCTTAATCAGCCCCAGCATTTT. It yields the protein CASSPRQGVTLNQPQHF.

In regard to this clonotype: With a much larger clone just one base away, this may be a read error. The chain couples TRBV5-4 to TRBJ2-3, with TRBD2 as a possible D gene (5 bases). Germline V gives CDR1 SGHNT, CDR2 YYREEE (reference sequence). The CDR3 covers 15 residues. The CDR3 nucleotides are TGTGTCAGCAGCTGGAGGAGCGGTAACACAGATACGCAGTATTTT. Encoded protein: CVSSWRSGNTDTQYF.

As for this clonotype: Germline is not matched at one junction end, which may reflect a read error. The V and J genes are TRBV11-1 and TRBJ2-4, with 8 bases lining up with TRBD2. Looked up from germline, CDR1 is SGHAT and CDR2 is FQDESV (reference sequence). CDR3 length: 17 amino acids. This CDR3 is CATSFPVTSATKNIQYF. CDR3 nucleotide sequence: TGTGCCACCAGCTTTCCCGTGACTAGCGCGACCAAAAACATTCAGTACTTC.

This clonotype has only a few counts. CDR3 sequence reads: CASGPRLAGVSEQYF. The CDR3 DNA follows: TGTGCCAGCGGTCCCCGACTAGCGGGAGTTTCCGAGCAGTACTTC. The rearrangement joins TRBV12-3 or TRBV12-4 to TRBJ2-7; 12 bases line up with TRBD2. The CDR3 totals 15 residues. The V gene end was trimmed by 8 bases and the J gene end by 6 bases; junction bases not matched to a gene: 11.

The sample holds many counts of this clonotype. This chain links TRBV7-9 with TRBJ2-7, with D perhaps TRBD2 (6 bases). CDR1 is SEHNR and CDR2 is FQNEAQ in the germline V gene (reference sequence). Trimming stripped 4 bases from V and 2 bases from J, with 12 bases between. This CDR3 is built from 14 residues. CDR3 DNA: TGTGCCAGCAGCTCACCGGAGGGCCCCTACGAGCAGTACTTC. It specifies CASSSPEGPYEQYF.

At least ten counts were recorded for this clonotype. V gene TRBV11-2 combines with J gene TRBJ2-1; a weak D match, TRBD2 (5 bases). V was pared by 1 base and J by 6 bases, with 10 bases between. This CDR3 region has 14 residues. The germline V gene encodes CDR1 SGHAT and CDR2 FQNNGV. The CDR3 DNA reads as TGTGCCAGCAGCTTAGTCCTAGCTGGCAATGAGCAGTTCTTC. Amino acids: CASSLVLAGNEQFF.

V gene TRBV28 combines with J gene TRBJ1-5; a weak D match, TRBD1 (6 bases). The CDR3 length is 14 residues. Germline V gene data show CDR1 as MDHEN and CDR2 as SYDVKM. Trimming removed 5 bases at V and 5 bases at J, with 13 bases between. The CDR3 bases are TGTGCCAGCAGTGGGGGCAGGGCTTATCAGCCCCAGCATTTT. Protein sequence: CASSGGRAYQPQHF.

At least ten counts were recorded for this clonotype. The chain carries TRBV5-6 and TRBJ2-7; tentatively, D is TRBD2 (6 bases). The CDR3 sequence is 19 residues long. CDR1 is SGHDT and CDR2 is YYEEEE in the germline V gene. V lost 4 bases and J lost 3, with 29 bases in between. Here the CDR3 DNA reads TGTGCCAGCAGCACTCTGGTCTCGTCCGGCTCGGGACTCCGCTACGAGCAGTACTTC. Its protein product is CASSTLVSSGSGLRYEQYF.

The chain couples TRBV6-5 to TRBJ1-2, with TRBD1 as a possible D gene (5 bases). This CDR3 is built from 14 residues. The V gene lost 6 bases and the J gene lost 5 bases, with 16 bases spanning the gap. In germline, CDR1 is MNHEY, CDR2 SVGAGI. CDR3 sequence reads: CASSYQGGKYGYTF. The CDR3 bases are TGTGCCAGCAGCTACCAGGGTGGGAAGTATGGCTACACCTTC.

The chain links TRBV29-1 to TRBJ2-1; TRBD2 agrees at 8 bases. The CDR3 spans 14 residues. With 6 bases clipped from V and 8 bases from J, the junction kept 12 bases outside the gene matches. CDR1 SQVTM and CDR2 ANQGSEA come from the germline V gene. CDR3 nucleotide sequence: TGCAGCGTACTGAGAGGGGGGCGGGGGGATGAGCAGTTCTTC. This translates into CSVLRGGRGDEQFF.

As regards this clonotype: Likely a read error: the CDR3 ends without its conserved phenylalanine or tryptophan. This chain connects TRBV11-2 to TRBJ2-3; unclear D gene. The CDR3 runs 12 residues. The V end was cut by 5 bases, the J end by 10 bases, with 13 bases between. Germline loops: CDR1 SGHAT, CDR2 FQNNGV. The CDR3 coding sequence is TGTGCCAGCAGCCCCTCTGAGGATGCGCAGTATCTT. Protein sequence: CASSPSEDAQYL.

About this clonotype: A much larger clone differs by one base, so this may be a read error. The rearrangement uses TRBV28 and TRBJ1-2; D not resolved. V was pared by 4 bases and J by 8 bases, with 11 bases between. The CDR3 covers 12 residues. CDR1 is MDHEN and CDR2 is SYDVKM in the germline V gene. CDR3 sequence: CASSSTRTGYTF. As DNA, the CDR3 is TGTGCCAGCAGTTCAACAAGGACGGGCTACACCTTC.

The sample holds many counts of this clonotype. The genes are TRBV5-4 and TRBJ1-6, with 7 bases matching TRBD1. Germline V lookup: CDR1 SGHNT, CDR2 YYREEE (reference sequence). The V and J ends lost 5 bases and 10 bases, in that order; junction bases with no gene match: 9. The CDR3 has 14 amino acids. The CDR3 region is CASSTDRVGSPLHF. The DNA of the CDR3 is TGTGCCAGCAGTACCGACAGGGTGGGATCACCCCTCCACTTT. Filled out from reference TRBV5-4 and TRBJ1-6, the complete variable domain reads ETGVTQSPTHLIKTRGQQVTLRCSSQSGHNTVSWYQQALGQGPQFIFQYYREEENGRGNFPPRFSGLQFPNYSSELNVNALELDDSALYLCASSTDRVGSPLHFGNGTRLTVT.

As regards this clonotype: A much larger clone lies a single base off, so this may be a read error. The chain links TRBV28 to TRBJ1-3, with a tentative D call TRBD1 (5 bases). The CDR3 sequence is 14 residues long. The V gene's germline CDR1 is MDHEN and CDR2 SYDVKM. For the CDR3, the DNA is TGTGTCAGCGAATCTGGGGGGGCTGGAAACACCATATATTTT. Its translation: CVSESGGAGNTIYF.

This clonotype was recorded once. This chain links TRBV5-1 with TRBJ1-5, with D maybe TRBD1 (5 bases). Germline CDR1 and CDR2: SGHRS and YFSETQ. The CDR3 covers 14 residues. Trimming removed 7 bases at V and 5 bases at J, with 16 bases between. The DNA for the CDR3 is TGCGCCAGCCGCCCCCAAGGAGGGGATCAGCCCCAGCATTTT. It is translated as CASRPQGGDQPQHF.

Comments on this clonotype: A much larger clone lies a single base off, so this may be a read error. The chain recombines TRBV29-1 with TRBJ1-1, with D possibly TRBD1 on 6 matching bases. This CDR3 contains 14 residues. Trimming removed 4 bases at V and 0 bases at J, with 12 bases between. Germline assignment: CDR1 SQVTM and CDR2 ANQGSEA. The CDR3, as DNA: TGCAGCGTTGTGTCGGGACAAGTGAACACTGAAGCTTTCTTT. Translating it yields CSVVSGQVNTEAFF.

With respect to this clonotype: A read error is possible here, since a much larger clone lies one base away. The chain employs TRBV7-8 and TRBJ1-2; 8 bases line up with TRBD1. Germline CDR1 reads SGHVS; CDR2 reads FQNEAQ. This CDR3 region has 15 residues. This chain's CDR3 is CTSSLRDRPFGGYTF. The CDR3 DNA reads TGTACCAGCAGCTTAAGGGACAGGCCGTTCGGGGGCTACACCTTC.

V and J are TRBV7-8 and TRBJ2-1, with TRBD2 matching 7 bases. Germline V gene data show CDR1 as SGHVS and CDR2 as FQNEAQ. The junction had 10 bases not matched to a gene; V was cut back by 8 bases and J by 0 bases. CDR3 length: 16 amino acids. The CDR3 here is CASVLIGGSSYNEQFF. CDR3 nucleotides: TGTGCCAGCGTCTTAATCGGCGGGAGCTCCTACAATGAGCAGTTCTTC.